The present T cell receptor beta chain was sequenced within a study of cytomegalovirus exposure and HLA in healthy donors. Here immunoSEQ multiplex PCR was the method, and the copy in TCRdb shows in-frame clones only, minus some. Altogether approximately 160,000 clones are present, around 90% being singletons, with the ten largest covering around 2.7%. Overall study findings and caveats: Cytomegalovirus-associated TCR beta chains were listed, numbering 150 to 200.

A note on this clone: Its specificity is unknown.

This CDR3 is built from 15 residues. The V gene end was trimmed by 0 bases and the J gene end by 7 bases; junction bases not matched to a gene: 9. Germline values: CDR1 LNHNV, CDR2 YYDKDF (reference sequence). The source of this sequence is a young woman in good health and CMV-seropositive. This sequence joins TRBV15 and TRBJ2-7; 7 nucleotides agree with TRBD2. Sequencing used PBMCs. As DNA, the CDR3 is TGTGCCACCAGCAGAGATGTCCGGCAGGGAGGGGAGCAGTACTTC. This codes for CATSRDVRQGGEQYF. Complete variable domain (other parts from reference TRBV15 and TRBJ2-7): DAMVIQNPRYQVTQFGKPVTLSCSQTLNHNVMYWYQQKSSQAPKLLFHYYDKDFNNEADTPDNFQSRRPNTSFCFLDIRSPGLGDTAMYLCATSRDVRQGGEQYFGPGTRLTVT.